The source of this TCR beta chain is a study of regulatory T cells in long-lasting Graves disease. This clonotype was seen many times. Indicated time point: newly diagnosed GD, antithyroid drugs for less than 3 months. Preparation of the TCR library used RNA extracted from PBMCs. Building the TCR beta libraries relied on iRepertoire HTBI primers, and CDR3 regions underwent Arm-PCR. Using its own MiXCR run on the multiplex PCR reads, TCRdb lists one record per CDR3 protein. The table lists some 600,000 distinct CDR3 sequences, 16% of them singletons. These data are also associated with another study on T cells in Graves' hyperthyroidism and ophthalmopathy.

The receptor was derived from a man between 18 and 29 years old with Graves disease. The sequencing here drew on peripheral blood mononuclear cells (PBMCs), taken at new diagnosis, from a patient treated with antithyroid drugs.

CDR3 coding DNA: TGCAGTGCTAGAGGACTAGCGTCACCGTCTACAGATACGCAGTATTTT. This sequence encodes CSARGLASPSTDTQYF. This chain joins TRBV20-1 and TRBJ2-3, with TRBD2 matching over 8 bases. The trim removed 1 base at V and 3 bases at J, leaving 9 bases unmatched. This CDR3 spans 16 amino acids. Germline CDR1 reads DFQATT; CDR2 reads SNEGSKA (reference sequence).